The 10 T cell receptor beta chains in this list originate from one sample, sequenced in a study of T-cell reconstitution after alpha-beta-depleted transplantation in children. The TCRbeta library was prepared with unique molecular identifiers. TCRdb re-called the PCR reads through MiXCR, storing one row per CDR3 protein. The table records 490,000 or so distinct CDR3 sequences, 10% of them present only once. The sample was PBMCs, taken before TCRalphabeta/CD19-depleted stem cell transplant. Receptor source: a child under 10 years old with inherited bone marrow failure, due to receive a stem cell transplant.

This clonotype has just a few counts. The genes are TRBV20-1 and TRBJ2-1, with D possibly called TRBD1 or TRBD2 (5 bases each). V lost 6 bases and J lost 2, with 20 bases in between. This CDR3 contains 16 residues. Germline V gene data show CDR1 as DFQATT and CDR2 as SNEGSKA (reference sequence). The CDR3 bases are TGCAGTGCCCACGGACGTGGGGGAAGGGCCTACAATGAGCAGTTCTTC. Translating it yields CSAHGRGGRAYNEQFF.

CDR3 DNA sequence: TGCGCCAGCAACCTTTTGAGCGGGAGAACGGTTGGTGAGCAGTTCTTC. Amino acids: CASNLLSGRTVGEQFF. The V and J genes are TRBV5-1 and TRBJ2-1; 8 bases are a match to TRBD2. Losses at the gene ends were 6 bases for V and 9 bases for J; bases not matched to a gene: 17. The CDR3 consists of 16 residues. Germline V gene sequence: CDR1 SGHRS, CDR2 YFSETQ.

The genes are TRBV7-2 and TRBJ2-1; 7 bases align to TRBD1. CDR3 length equals 18 residues. V lost 5 bases, J lost 4 bases, and 17 bases stayed unmatched. Germline V gene lookup returns CDR1 SGHTA and CDR2 FQGNSA. The chain's CDR3 is CASSALRGQANRYNEQFF. The CDR3 DNA reads as TGTGCCAGCAGCGCACTCCGTGGACAGGCCAATAGGTACAATGAGCAGTTCTTC.

The chain uses TRBV6-2 or TRBV6-3 and TRBJ1-2; TRBD1 might be the D (6 bases). The CDR3 runs 15 residues. Trimming took 6 bases from V and 4 from J, leaving 18 bases between them. From germline, CDR1 is MNHEY and CDR2 SVGEGT. CDR3 bases: TGTGCCAGCAGCCGCGCCGGACAGATCCCCTATGGCTACACCTTC. This sequence encodes CASSRAGQIPYGYTF.

This clonotype has ten or more counts. This rearrangement joins TRBV4-3 to TRBJ1-1; perhaps TRBD1 as D (6 bases). The CDR3 extends over 13 amino acids. With 0 bases removed from V and 6 bases from J, the gap between germline ends came to 8 bases. CDR1 LGHNA and CDR2 YSLEER come from the germline V gene. As DNA, the CDR3 is TGCGCCAGCAGCCAAGAGAGGACAGCTGAAGCTTTCTTT. It encodes CASSQERTAEAFF.

This clonotype was seen ten or more times. The rearrangement uses TRBV7-6 and TRBJ1-6, with TRBD1 as a possible D gene (5 bases). Germline V CDR1 and CDR2: SGHVS, FNYEAQ. The V end lost 2 bases, the J end lost 2 bases, and 13 bases lay between the germline ends. This CDR3 has 17 amino acids. CDR3 nucleotides: TGTGCCAGCAGCTTAAGGGGTAGGGGAGCCTATAATTCACCCCTCCACTTT. Protein: CASSLRGRGAYNSPLHF.

This clonotype was observed at least ten times. The chain couples TRBV12-3 or TRBV12-4 to TRBJ2-1; 7 nucleotides match TRBD2. With V trimmed by 3 bases and J by 6 bases, 11 bases remained unmatched. This CDR3 comprises 16 residues. This CDR3 is CASSLGGPLSSNEQFF. CDR3 DNA: TGTGCCAGCAGTTTGGGAGGGCCCCTCTCTTCCAATGAGCAGTTCTTC.

In its sample, this clonotype was seen many times. V and J are TRBV12-3 or TRBV12-4 and TRBJ2-1; 11 bases are a match to TRBD2. V lost 2 bases to trimming and J lost 9 bases; unmatched junction nucleotides: 9. CDR3 size: 16 residues. Here the CDR3 DNA reads TGTGCCAGCAGTTTATCACTAGCGGGAGTCCTCGGTGAGCAGTTCTTC. It codes for CASSLSLAGVLGEQFF.

This clonotype came up many times. CDR3 in DNA: TGCAGTGCTAATGGACTAGTCTACAATGAGCAGTTCTTC. Its translation is CSANGLVYNEQFF. The chain carries TRBV20-1 and TRBJ2-1, with TRBD2 matching over 7 bases. Germline-derived CDR1 and CDR2 are DFQATT and SNEGSKA (reference sequence). The CDR3 consists of 13 residues. The junction had 3 bases not matched to a gene; V was cut back by 4 bases and J by 3 bases.

This clonotype showed up many times. The gene calls are TRBV4-2 and TRBJ1-5; D not resolved. CDR3 size: 17 residues. The ends were cut back, 0 bases at V and 3 bases at J, with 15 bases in the middle. CDR1 is LGHNA, CDR2 YNFKEQ, per germline. CDR3 amino acids: CASSQEGTLTFNQPQHF. CDR3 bases: TGTGCCAGCAGCCAAGAAGGTACCCTCACCTTCAATCAGCCCCAGCATTTT.